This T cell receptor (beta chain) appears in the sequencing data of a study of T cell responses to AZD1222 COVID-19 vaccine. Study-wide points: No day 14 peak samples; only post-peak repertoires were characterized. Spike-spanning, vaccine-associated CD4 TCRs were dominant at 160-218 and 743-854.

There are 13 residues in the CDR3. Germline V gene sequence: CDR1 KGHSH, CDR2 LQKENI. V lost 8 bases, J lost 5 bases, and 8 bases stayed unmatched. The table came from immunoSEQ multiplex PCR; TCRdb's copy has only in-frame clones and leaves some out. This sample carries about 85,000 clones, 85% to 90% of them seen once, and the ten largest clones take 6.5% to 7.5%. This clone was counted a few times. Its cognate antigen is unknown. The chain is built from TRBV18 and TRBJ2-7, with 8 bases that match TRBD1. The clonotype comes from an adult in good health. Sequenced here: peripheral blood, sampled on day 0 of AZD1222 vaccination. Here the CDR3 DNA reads TGTGCCAGCGCCAGACAGGGGTCGAACGAGCAGTACTTC. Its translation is CASARQGSNEQYF.